The rows below give T cell receptor beta chains drawn from one sample of a study of CD4 and CD8 cells across lung adenocarcinoma regions. TCRdb re-derived calls from the PCR reads in MiXCR, one entry per CDR3 protein. The sample contains over 15,000 distinct CDR3 sequences, 45% to 55% of which appear only once. The sequenced sample consisted of CD4+ T cells from the margin of a lung tumor. The receptors originated from a male donor with lung adenocarcinoma. The CD4 and CD8 labels of this study may be unreliable. The CDR3 runs from the conserved cysteine through the conserved F or W. Fields, in order: D gene, clone size, J gene, V gene, CDR3 DNA, CDR3 protein. A D gene is named only where the DNA matches it firmly. Size is omitted from some rows. Given values are once, few, many or a class for expanded clones.

D gene: TRBD2; clone size: few; J gene: TRBJ2-3; V gene: TRBV4-1; CDR3 DNA: TGCGCCAGCAGCCAAGAAGGCGGGAGGAGCACAGATACGCAGTATTTT; CDR3 protein: CASSQEGGRSTDTQYF
D gene: -; clone size: -; J gene: TRBJ2-7; V gene: TRBV6-1; CDR3 DNA: TGTGCCGGGGGTGAAGCGGGCGGGGACCAAGAGACGCAGTACTTC; CDR3 protein: CAGGEAGGDQETQYF
D gene: TRBD1; clone size: many; J gene: TRBJ1-4; V gene: TRBV10-3; CDR3 DNA: TGTGCCATCAGTCCCGGGACAGGGAATGAAAAACTGTTTTTT; CDR3 protein: CAISPGTGNEKLFF
D gene: -; clone size: -; J gene: TRBJ2-4; V gene: TRBV7-2; CDR3 DNA: TGTGCCAGCAGGGGCGTAGGGGGACGTGACCAAGACATCCAGTACTTC; CDR3 protein: CASRGVGGRDQDIQYF
D gene: TRBD2; clone size: once; J gene: TRBJ2-4; V gene: TRBV4-1; CDR3 DNA: TGCGGCAGCACGGGGGAGGGAGCCAAAGATACTCAGTACTTC; CDR3 protein: CGSTGEGAKDTQYF
D gene: -; clone size: -; J gene: TRBJ2-3; V gene: TRBV6-1; CDR3 DNA: TGTGCCAGCAGTGCGGGGCTGGGTGGTACAGACATGCAGTACTTT; CDR3 protein: CASSAGLGGTDMQYF
D gene: -; clone size: many; J gene: TRBJ1-2; V gene: TRBV7-2; CDR3 DNA: TGTGCCAGCAGCTCCTACAGGGCTAACTATGGCTACACCTTC; CDR3 protein: CASSSYRANYGYTF
D gene: -; clone size: many; J gene: TRBJ2-7; V gene: TRBV6-1; CDR3 DNA: TGTGCCAGCAGTGAATGGTACGAGCAGTACTTC; CDR3 protein: CASSEWYEQYF
D gene: TRBD1; clone size: few; J gene: TRBJ2-4; V gene: TRBV6-1; CDR3 DNA: TGTGCCAGCAGCCGCCGTGGGGACAGAGGGGACATTCAGTACTTC; CDR3 protein: CASSRRGDRGDIQYF
D gene: TRBD2; clone size: medium-sized; J gene: TRBJ2-1; V gene: TRBV24-1; CDR3 DNA: TGTGCCACCAGTGATTTTAGTAGCGGGAGGCTCGGGCAGTTCTTC; CDR3 protein: CATSDFSSGRLGQFF
D gene: -; clone size: -; J gene: TRBJ2-2; V gene: TRBV6-1; CDR3 DNA: TGTGCCAGCACCACCCCGGCGGGCGTTAGCACCGGGGAGCTGTTTTTT; CDR3 protein: CASTTPAGVSTGELFF
D gene: -; clone size: few; J gene: TRBJ2-1; V gene: TRBV3-1; CDR3 DNA: TGTGCCAGCAGCCACCTTAGCGGAGAGCAGTTCTTC; CDR3 protein: CASSHLSGEQFF
D gene: -; clone size: -; J gene: TRBJ2-5; V gene: TRBV3-1; CDR3 DNA: TGTGCCAGCAGCCAAGGAGGAGAGCTGCAGTACTTC; CDR3 protein: CASSQGGELQYF
D gene: -; clone size: -; J gene: TRBJ2-3; V gene: TRBV6-4; CDR3 DNA: TGTGCCAGGGGTGTGTGGGCCACAGATACGCAGTACTTT; CDR3 protein: CARGVWATDTQYF
D gene: -; clone size: few; J gene: TRBJ2-5; V gene: TRBV6-1; CDR3 DNA: TGTGCCAGCGGGGGGCTGGGGGAGACCCAGTACTTC; CDR3 protein: CASGGLGETQYF
D gene: -; clone size: -; J gene: TRBJ2-3; V gene: TRBV27; CDR3 DNA: TGTGCCAGCAGTTGGGTCGGGGGAGCCCACACAGAGACGCAGTATTTC; CDR3 protein: CASSWVGGAHTETQYF
D gene: -; clone size: once; J gene: TRBJ2-7; V gene: TRBV6-5; CDR3 DNA: TGTGCCAGCAGTTGTTTCGGTGACCCAGATACGCAGTACTTC; CDR3 protein: CASSCFGDPDTQYF
D gene: -; clone size: -; J gene: TRBJ2-3; V gene: TRBV27; CDR3 DNA: TGTGCCAGCAGTCCGGGCCGAGGGGCCCGTGAGACAGATACGCAGTATTTC; CDR3 protein: CASSPGRGARETDTQYF
D gene: TRBD1; clone size: medium-sized; J gene: TRBJ1-6; V gene: TRBV6-5; CDR3 DNA: TGTGCCAGCAGGACCGGGACAGGGGAATATTCACCCCTCCACTTT; CDR3 protein: CASRTGTGEYSPLHF
D gene: -; clone size: -; J gene: TRBJ2-4; V gene: TRBV6-1; CDR3 DNA: TGTGCCAGCAGTGTCGGGCGGCATCAGGACACTCAGTACTTC; CDR3 protein: CASSVGRHQDTQYF
D gene: -; clone size: -; J gene: TRBJ2-3; V gene: TRBV6-5; CDR3 DNA: TGTGCCAGCAGTTCCCCCGGACTGGAGACGTGCGGCAAAGATACTCAGTATTTC; CDR3 protein: CASSSPGLETCGKDTQYF
D gene: -; clone size: -; J gene: TRBJ2-3; V gene: TRBV6-1; CDR3 DNA: TGTGCCAGGGGTCACGGGGGCGGGGACAAAGATACGCAGTATTTC; CDR3 protein: CARGHGGGDKDTQYF
D gene: -; clone size: -; J gene: TRBJ1-1; V gene: TRBV6-5; CDR3 DNA: TGTGCCAGCAGTTTGGCGACCAATTTTTACGGAGCTTTCTTT; CDR3 protein: CASSLATNFYGAFF
D gene: -; clone size: few; J gene: TRBJ2-2; V gene: TRBV9; CDR3 DNA: TGTGCCAGCAGCGTAGGAACCGGGGAGCTGTTTTTT; CDR3 protein: CASSVGTGELFF
D gene: -; clone size: -; J gene: TRBJ2-5; V gene: TRBV4-2; CDR3 DNA: TGTGCCAGCAGCCAAGACGGCGCCCGCGACCAAGAGACGCAGTACTTC; CDR3 protein: CASSQDGARDQETQYF
D gene: -; clone size: medium-sized; J gene: TRBJ2-2; V gene: TRBV27; CDR3 DNA: TGTGCCAGCAGGCCACCCGGTCGTAACACCGGGGAGCTGTTTTTT; CDR3 protein: CASRPPGRNTGELFF
D gene: TRBD2; clone size: -; J gene: TRBJ2-7; V gene: TRBV7-2; CDR3 DNA: TGTGCCAGCAGCTCTAGCGGCTACGAGCAGTACTTC; CDR3 protein: CASSSSGYEQYF
D gene: -; clone size: -; J gene: TRBJ2-3; V gene: TRBV11-3; CDR3 DNA: TGTGCCAGCAGCTTAGGAGGGGACAGCACAGATACGCAGTATTTT; CDR3 protein: CASSLGGDSTDTQYF
D gene: TRBD2; clone size: few; J gene: TRBJ2-1; V gene: TRBV10-1; CDR3 DNA: TGCGCCAGCAGTCCGGGACTAGCGGGGAATGAGCAGTTCTTC; CDR3 protein: CASSPGLAGNEQFF
D gene: TRBD2; clone size: many; J gene: TRBJ2-3; V gene: TRBV6-1; CDR3 DNA: TGTGCCAGCTGCCGGGCTAGCGGGTTTGATACGCAGTATTTT; CDR3 protein: CASCRASGFDTQYF
D gene: -; clone size: -; J gene: TRBJ2-3; V gene: TRBV4-2; CDR3 DNA: TGTGCCAGCAGCCAAGAGGGGCCGTGCGCCAAAAATACTCAGTACTTT; CDR3 protein: CASSQEGPCAKNTQYF
D gene: TRBD1; clone size: -; J gene: TRBJ2-4; V gene: TRBV27; CDR3 DNA: TGTGCCAGCAGTTTAGTCGGGACAGCCCTCACAAATATTCAGTACTTT; CDR3 protein: CASSLVGTALTNIQYF
D gene: -; clone size: -; J gene: TRBJ2-4; V gene: TRBV4-1; CDR3 DNA: TGCGCCAGCAGCCCCTGGCGGCTGCGAGCTAAAAATACGCAGTACTTC; CDR3 protein: CASSPWRLRAKNTQYF
D gene: -; clone size: -; J gene: TRBJ2-1; V gene: TRBV6-1; CDR3 DNA: TGTGCCAGCAGGGGAGAGGGGCAGCCCTCCTACAATGAGCAGTTCTTC; CDR3 protein: CASRGEGQPSYNEQFF
D gene: -; clone size: -; J gene: TRBJ2-1; V gene: TRBV7-3; CDR3 DNA: TGTGCCAGCAGCTTAGTACCTATCTCTGAGCAGTTCTTC; CDR3 protein: CASSLVPISEQFF
D gene: TRBD2; clone size: many; J gene: TRBJ2-7; V gene: TRBV6-1; CDR3 DNA: TGTGCCAGCAGTCTGACTAGCGGGAGCTCCTACGAGCAGTACTTC; CDR3 protein: CASSLTSGSSYEQYF
D gene: -; clone size: -; J gene: TRBJ2-5; V gene: TRBV4-2; CDR3 DNA: TGTGCCAGCGCGGGAGACGGGGGCACCGCCCAAGATACCCAGTACTTC; CDR3 protein: CASAGDGGTAQDTQYF
D gene: TRBD1; clone size: -; J gene: TRBJ2-5; V gene: TRBV7-7; CDR3 DNA: TGTGCTAGCAGCCACAGGGGTGAGACCCAGTACTTC; CDR3 protein: CASSHRGETQYF
D gene: -; clone size: many; J gene: TRBJ1-2; V gene: TRBV6-1; CDR3 DNA: TGTGCCAGCATCGGACTAATCATCAACTATGGCTACACCTTC; CDR3 protein: CASIGLIINYGYTF
D gene: -; clone size: many; J gene: TRBJ2-1; V gene: TRBV28; CDR3 DNA: TGTGCCAGCAGGGTGGACAGATACTACAATGAGCAGTTCTTC; CDR3 protein: CASRVDRYYNEQFF
D gene: TRBD2; clone size: many; J gene: TRBJ2-5; V gene: TRBV4-1; CDR3 DNA: TGCGCCAGCAGCGAGGCGAGCGGGGTAGGGGAGACCCAGTACTTC; CDR3 protein: CASSEASGVGETQYF
D gene: -; clone size: -; J gene: TRBJ2-3; V gene: TRBV27; CDR3 DNA: TGTGCCAGCAGTGCGGGCCGCGGAGCTCGTGGCCCAGAGACCCAGTATTTT; CDR3 protein: CASSAGRGARGPETQYF
D gene: -; clone size: -; J gene: TRBJ2-1; V gene: TRBV6-1; CDR3 DNA: TGTGCCAGCAGTCCACTTTACAATGAGCAGTTCTTC; CDR3 protein: CASSPLYNEQFF